The 13 T cell receptor beta chains given below trace back to one sample, sequenced in a study of control samples from healthy donors and cancer patients. Generated by immunoSEQ multiplex PCR, the TCRdb table keeps only in-frame clones and is missing some. The repertoire has more than 150,000 clones, 80% to 95% of them found once; the top ten carry about 0.73%. Sequencing was performed on blood. The source is a woman under 40 in good health.

The chain uses TRBV5-5 and TRBJ2-1; 10 bases agree with TRBD2. V dropped 5 bases and J dropped 7; count of bases not matched to a gene: 6. Germline values: CDR1 SGHKS, CDR2 YYEKEE (reference sequence). The CDR3 has 14 amino acids. CDR3 in DNA: TGTGCCAGCAGTCACCAGACTAGCGGGAATGAGCAGTTCTTC. Its protein product is CASSHQTSGNEQFF. The variable domain in full, with the rest retrieved from reference TRBV5-5 and TRBJ2-1, is DAGVTQSPTHLIKTRGQQVTLRCSPISGHKSVSWYQQVLGQGPQFIFQYYEKEERGRGNFPDRFSARQFPNYSSELNVNALLLGDSALYLCASSHQTSGNEQFFGPGTRLTVL.

This sequence joins TRBV12-3 or TRBV12-4 and TRBJ2-7; D gene uncertain. CDR3 size: 9 residues. Trimming shortened V by 8 bases and J by 3 bases, and 2 bases separated the two germline ends. The CDR3 DNA reads TGTGCCAGCGTCTACGAGCAGTACTTC. It translates to CASVYEQYF.

This sequence joins TRBV3-1 (or the pseudogene TRBV3-2) and TRBJ2-6, with D hard to call. Germline V gene sequence: CDR1 LGHDT, CDR2 YNNKEL (reference sequence). With 0 bases removed from V and 0 bases from J, the gap between germline ends came to 15 bases. This CDR3 has 19 residues. In nucleotides, the CDR3 is TGTGCCAGCAGCCAAGATCTAAGCCCCCAAGGCTCTGGGGCCAACGTCCTGACTTTC. Translating gives CASSQDLSPQGSGANVLTF.

This chain links TRBV19 with TRBJ2-7, with D maybe TRBD1 (6 bases). With 4 bases removed from V and 2 bases from J, the gap between germline ends came to 12 bases. Germline CDR1 is LNHDA and CDR2 is SQIVND (reference sequence). The CDR3 is 14 residues long. The CDR3 region has the DNA TGTGCCAGTAGTAACCAGGGGAGAGCCTACGAGCAGTACTTC. Translating it yields CASSNQGRAYEQYF.

This CDR3 reads CASSRSGGASGANVLTF. The DNA of the CDR3 is TGCGCCAGCAGCCGCTCCGGGGGGGCGTCTGGGGCCAACGTCCTGACTTTC. The J gene is TRBJ2-6, the V gene TRBV4-3, with 8 nucleotides matching TRBD2. Germline V gene sequence: CDR1 LGHNA, CDR2 YSLEER. This CDR3 has 17 amino acids. J lost 1 base, V lost 4 bases, and 6 bases had no gene match.

The V call is TRBV6-5, the J call TRBJ2-1; 7 bases are shared with TRBD2. CDR1 and CDR2 (germline): MNHEY, SVGAGI. Trimming removed 0 bases from V and 6 bases from J; junction bases left unmatched: 5. CDR3 length: 15 residues. The CDR3 DNA reads TGTGCCAGCAGTTACTCGGGCGGGAGAGGCAATGAGCAGTTCTTC. Residues: CASSYSGGRGNEQFF.

The chain recombines TRBV5-1 with TRBJ2-3, with D unclear. Germline CDR1 and CDR2: SGHRS and YFSETQ. The CDR3 runs 13 residues. V shed 0 bases and J shed 6 bases, with 8 bases lying between them. CDR3 region: CASSLGLLDTQYF. Here the CDR3 DNA reads TGCGCCAGCAGCTTGGGGTTGCTTGATACGCAGTATTTT. Using reference TRBV5-1 and TRBJ2-3 for the parts outside the CDR3, the full variable domain is KAGVTQTPRYLIKTRGQQVTLSCSPISGHRSVSWYQQTPGQGLQFLFEYFSETQRNKGNFPGRFSGRQFSNSRSEMNVSTLELGDSALYLCASSLGLLDTQYFGPGTRLTVL.

The chain recombines TRBV9 with TRBJ2-2; no firm D call. Trimming left V 0 bases short and J 1 base short, with 4 bases between. This CDR3 has 14 residues. The germline gives CDR1 SGDLS, CDR2 YYNGEE. In DNA form, the CDR3 reads TGTGCCAGCAGCGTAGTCTGGAACACCGGGGAGCTGTTTTTT. Its protein is CASSVVWNTGELFF.

The chain links TRBV10-1 to TRBJ2-3, with D perhaps matching TRBD2 (6 bases). The V end lost 3 bases, the J end lost 1 base, and 11 bases lay between the germline ends. The CDR3 spans 15 residues. From germline, CDR1 is WNHNN and CDR2 SYGVQD (reference sequence). In DNA, the CDR3 is TGCGCCAGCAGTGATCCGGGAGCAGGCACAGATACGCAGTATTTT. It codes for CASSDPGAGTDTQYF.

V gene TRBV7-6 combines with J gene TRBJ2-3, with no clear D. The V and J ends lost 1 base and 3 bases respectively, with 8 bases between them. This CDR3 comprises 14 residues. Germline lookup yields CDR1 SGHVS and CDR2 FNYEAQ. CDR3 residues: CASSLGAITDTQYF. CDR3 bases: TGTGCCAGCAGCTTAGGCGCCATTACAGATACGCAGTATTTT.

The genes are TRBV12-5 and TRBJ2-5, with D maybe TRBD1 (6 bases). Germline CDR1 reads LGHNT; CDR2 reads FRNRAP. Trimming took 6 bases from V and 2 from J, leaving 22 bases between them. This CDR3 comprises 17 residues. The CDR3 bases are TGTGCTAGTGGCCCGGCAGCAGGCAGGGGTGGGCAAGAGACCCAGTACTTC. Translated, it gives CASGPAAGRGGQETQYF.

The J gene is TRBJ1-2, the V gene TRBV5-8, with D perhaps TRBD1 (6 bases). Trimming stripped 4 bases from V and 5 bases from J, with 9 bases between. The V gene's germline CDR1 is SGHTS and CDR2 YDEGEE. The CDR3 runs to 12 residues. This CDR3 is CASSHGQYGYTF. As DNA, the CDR3 is TGTGCCAGCAGCCACGGACAGTATGGCTACACCTTC.

V gene TRBV4-2 combines with J gene TRBJ1-5; D call uncertain. V gave up 1 base and J gave up 0 bases, with 7 bases separating them. Germline V lookup: CDR1 LGHNA, CDR2 YNFKEQ. The CDR3 spans 15 residues. CDR3 loop: CASSQGGYSNQPQHF. In DNA form, the CDR3 reads TGTGCCAGCAGCCAAGGCGGGTATAGCAATCAGCCCCAGCATTTT.